Sequencing of this T cell receptor beta chain was carried out in a study of cytomegalovirus exposure and HLA in healthy donors. Overall study findings and caveats: Most TCR sequences were uncommon, yet certain public TCRs appeared in many donors. According to a later analysis, TCR clusters from the first cohort tended to co-occur in the roughly 110 validation repertoires.

Points on this clone: Antigen unknown.

The CDR3 has 14 residues. Germline V gene data show CDR1 as MDHEN and CDR2 as SYDVKM. Trimming removed 4 bases at V and 1 base at J, with 10 bases between. Assay: immunoSEQ multiplex PCR; the TCRdb copy retains only in-frame clones and omits some. This repertoire shows around 160,000 clones, 84% found once; its top ten account for roughly 10%. The origin of this receptor is a young man in good health and CMV-seropositive. The V and J genes are TRBV28 and TRBJ1-1; no clear D gene. Sequenced input: PBMCs. CDR3 DNA: TGTGCCAGCAGTTCCTTAGCTGCGAACACTGAAGCTTTCTTT. Translated: CASSSLAANTEAFF.